The 31 T cell receptor beta chains presented below share a single source sample, sequenced in a study of blood T cells in healthy people across ages. For the second PCR, which ran for about 6 to 12 cycles, a sample-barcoded 5' primer and a J-beta primer mix were used. TCRdb itself ran the 5' RACE reads through MiXCR, one entry per CDR3 protein. The table shows some 690,000 distinct CDR3 sequences, with 22% occurring only once. The sample taken for sequencing was blood. The receptors were sampled from a man aged 65 to 79 in good health.

This chain connects TRBV7-2 to TRBJ1-2; D is unclear. CDR3 size: 14 residues. Germline CDR1 and CDR2: SGHTA and FQGNSA. The germline V and J ends were trimmed by 3 bases and 3 bases, with 11 bases remaining between them. CDR3 DNA sequence: TGTGCCAGCAGCTTTAGCGTAAAGGACTATGGCTACACCTTC. This gives the protein CASSFSVKDYGYTF.

The chain uses TRBV20-1 and TRBJ2-5, with D possibly being TRBD2 (6 bases). This CDR3 comprises 13 residues. Per germline, CDR1 DFQATT and CDR2 SNEGSKA (reference sequence). V lost 0 bases and J lost 5, with 10 bases in between. CDR3 region: CSARDGGRETQYF. The DNA of the CDR3 is TGCAGTGCTAGAGATGGGGGGAGGGAGACCCAGTACTTC.

This clonotype was found a few times. The chain has TRBV29-1 and TRBJ2-3; 9 nucleotides match TRBD1. This CDR3 comprises 14 residues. CDR1 and CDR2 (germline): SQVTM, ANQGSEA. Losses at the gene ends were 7 bases for V and 6 bases for J; bases not matched to a gene: 11. CDR3 DNA sequence: TGCAGCGGTACGCCGGGACAGGGATCCGATACGCAGTATTTT. Residues: CSGTPGQGSDTQYF.

This clonotype was picked up a small number of times. This chain joins TRBV6-5 and TRBJ2-1, with D uncertain. Germline CDR1 is MNHEY and CDR2 is SVGAGI. This CDR3 comprises 15 residues. Trimming removed 2 bases from V and 4 bases from J, with 12 bases in between. CDR3: CASSYRPPMYNEQFF. CDR3 DNA sequence: TGTGCCAGCAGTTACCGCCCCCCCATGTACAATGAGCAGTTCTTC.

The chain employs TRBV20-1 and TRBJ2-5, with 11 bases lining up with TRBD2. This CDR3 region has 14 residues. V lost 6 bases, J lost 2 bases, and 5 bases stayed unmatched. Germline CDR1 is DFQATT and CDR2 is SNEGSKA (reference sequence). The CDR3 loop is CSAPLAGGQETQYF. DNA of the CDR3: TGCAGTGCACCCCTAGCGGGAGGACAAGAGACCCAGTACTTC.

V usage is TRBV7-2 and J usage is TRBJ2-2; D is ambiguous. V shed 5 bases and J shed 9 bases, with 13 bases lying between them. Germline CDR1 reads SGHTA; CDR2 reads FQGNSA. The CDR3 runs 13 residues. The CDR3 loop is CASSQHSVWELFF. CDR3 coding DNA: TGTGCCAGCAGCCAGCACTCAGTTTGGGAGCTGTTTTTT.

V usage is TRBV19 and J usage is TRBJ1-3; possibly TRBD1 for D (6 bases). V dropped 7 bases and J dropped 0 bases, with 13 bases sitting between them. Germline lookup yields CDR1 LNHDA and CDR2 SQIVND (reference sequence). The CDR3 length is 15 residues. The CDR3 coding sequence is TGTGCCAGTAATAACCAGGGGCGCTCTGGAAACACCATATATTTT. Encoded protein: CASNNQGRSGNTIYF.

This clonotype was detected only a few times. V and J are TRBV7-6 and TRBJ2-3, with 8 bases fitting TRBD2. CDR3 length: 14 residues. The trim removed 4 bases at V and 4 bases at J, leaving 4 bases unmatched. Germline-derived CDR1 and CDR2 are SGHVS and FNYEAQ. CDR3 in DNA: TGTGCCAGCAGCTCCCCGACTAGCGCAGATACGCAGTATTTT. Amino acids: CASSSPTSADTQYF.

Only a few counts were recorded for this clonotype. The V and J genes are TRBV6-5 and TRBJ2-1; D remains ambiguous. V was clipped by 5 bases and J by 10 bases, with 12 bases between them. The CDR3 covers 12 residues. The germline gives CDR1 MNHEY, CDR2 SVGAGI. For the CDR3, the DNA is TGTGCCAGCAGTAACCCCCGACGGGAGCAGTTCTTC. Amino acids: CASSNPRREQFF.

This chain joins TRBV9 and TRBJ2-4; a weak D match, TRBD2 (5 bases). This CDR3 comprises 14 residues. Trimming pared 2 bases from V and 8 bases from J, leaving 14 bases between. Germline V gives CDR1 SGDLS, CDR2 YYNGEE. The CDR3 reads CASSVFEREDIQYF. CDR3 bases: TGTGCCAGCAGCGTGTTTGAGAGGGAAGACATTCAGTACTTC.

In regard to this clonotype: This may stem from a read error, because a much larger clone lies one nucleotide away. The chain links TRBV2 to TRBJ2-5; no clear D gene. Germline V gene lookup returns CDR1 SNHLY and CDR2 FYNNEI. The length of the CDR3 is 13 residues. The CDR3 sequence is CASSGGTQETQSF. CDR3 nucleotides: TGTGCCAGCAGTGGGGGAACACAAGAGACCCAGTCCTTC.

There are many counts of this clonotype. The chain recombines TRBV11-2 with TRBJ2-5, with 8 bases aligning to TRBD1. In germline, CDR1 is SGHAT, CDR2 FQNNGV. V lost 6 bases, J lost 2 bases, and 5 bases stayed unmatched. The CDR3 runs 14 residues. DNA for the CDR3: TGTGCCAGCAGTCGGACAGGGTTACAAGAGACCCAGTACTTC. Its protein product is CASSRTGLQETQYF. The variable domain in full, with the rest retrieved from reference TRBV11-2 and TRBJ2-5, is EAGVAQSPRYKIIEKRQSVAFWCNPISGHATLYWYQQILGQGPKLLIQFQNNGVVDDSQLPKDRFSAERLKGVDSTLKIQPAKLEDSAVYLCASSRTGLQETQYFGPGTRLLVL.

This clonotype was counted ten times or more. V and J are TRBV28 and TRBJ2-2; weak D call: TRBD1 (5 bases). V was shortened by 10 bases and J by 4 bases, with 13 bases between the two germline ends. CDR1 is MDHEN and CDR2 is SYDVKM in the germline V gene. The CDR3 has 13 residues. CDR3 protein: CATRAGFTGELFF. DNA of the CDR3: TGTGCCACCCGAGCAGGGTTCACCGGGGAGCTGTTTTTT. The entire variable domain, with the rest obtained from reference TRBV28 and TRBJ2-2, is as follows: DVKVTQSSRYLVKRTGEKVFLECVQDMDHENMFWYRQDPGLGLRLIYFSYDVKMKEKGDIPEGYSVSREKKERFSLILESASTNQTSMYLCATRAGFTGELFFGEGSRLTVL.

The V call is TRBV5-1, the J call TRBJ2-2; perhaps TRBD1 as D (6 bases). The V gene's germline CDR1 is SGHRS and CDR2 YFSETQ. The CDR3 spans 15 residues. The V end was cut by 5 bases, the J end by 2 bases, with 13 bases between. The CDR3 nucleotides read TGCGCCAGCAGTAGGGCGGACAGAAACACCGGGGAGCTGTTTTTT. Translating it yields CASSRADRNTGELFF.

The chain links TRBV18 to TRBJ2-3, with TRBD2 matching 11 bases. CDR1 and CDR2 (germline): KGHSH, LQKENI. The CDR3 loop spans 16 amino acids. J gave up 4 bases and V 5 bases, and 8 bases lay outside the gene matches. CDR3 nucleotides: TGTGCCAGCTCAGAACTAGCGGGAGAAGTCGCAGATACGCAGTATTTT. It translates to CASSELAGEVADTQYF.

This clonotype was seen a few times. The V call is TRBV10-2, the J call TRBJ1-1, with TRBD1 matching over 9 bases. Germline V lookup: CDR1 WSHSY, CDR2 SAAADI. The CDR3 sequence is 14 residues long. Trimming cost V 10 bases and J 4 bases; bases outside gene matches: 10. CDR3 residues: CATRNQDRGTEAFF. CDR3 DNA: TGCGCCACCCGGAATCAGGACAGGGGCACTGAAGCTTTCTTT.

This clonotype was counted between two and nine times. At one boundary the junction diverges from the germline segment, which might be a read error. CDR3 nucleotides: TGTGCCAGCTACACTTTTCCAGGGGCGAAGACCGGGGAGCTGTTTTTT. This codes for CASYTFPGAKTGELFF. The chain uses TRBV12-3 or TRBV12-4 and TRBJ2-2; D is possibly TRBD1 (6 bases). This CDR3 has 16 residues.

Only a few counts were recorded for this clonotype. This sequence joins TRBV24-1 and TRBJ1-2; TRBD1 agrees at 11 bases. This CDR3 contains 13 residues. J gave up 6 bases and V 7 bases, and 3 bases lay outside the gene matches. Germline V CDR1 and CDR2: KGHDR, SFDVKD. CDR3 region: CATRGQGVDGYTF. CDR3 DNA sequence: TGTGCCACCAGGGGACAGGGGGTAGATGGCTACACCTTC.

This clonotype was picked up a small number of times. Here the CDR3 DNA reads TGTGCCAGCAGCCCCACTAGGAGCTCCTACGAGCAGTACGTC. Translated: CASSPTRSSYEQYV. The chain couples TRBV6-6 to TRBJ2-7; D is perhaps TRBD2 (5 bases). Trimming shortened V by 6 bases and J by 0 bases, and 12 bases separated the two germline ends. The germline CDR1 and CDR2 sequences are MNHNY and SVGAGI (reference sequence). The CDR3 has 14 residues.

The gene calls are TRBV7-9 and TRBJ1-2, with D hard to call. The V end lost 1 base, the J end lost 7 bases, and 10 bases lay between the germline ends. Looked up from germline, CDR1 is SEHNR and CDR2 is FQNEAQ (reference sequence). This CDR3 is built from 13 residues. This CDR3 reads CASSLGTESGYTF. In nucleotides, the CDR3 is TGTGCCAGCAGCTTAGGGACTGAGAGTGGCTACACCTTC.

This clonotype turned up a few times. This chain connects TRBV12-3 or TRBV12-4 to TRBJ2-7; possibly TRBD1 or TRBD2 for D (5 bases each). This CDR3 is built from 13 residues. V shed 4 bases and J shed 3 bases, with 10 bases lying between them. CDR3 nucleotides: TGTGCCAGCAGTTGGGACCTCAGCTACGAGCAGTACTTC. It codes for CASSWDLSYEQYF.

The V gene is TRBV20-1, the J gene TRBJ2-5, with D tentatively TRBD1 (6 bases). The CDR3 totals 15 residues. V lost 7 bases and J 0 bases, leaving 18 bases between the germline ends. Germline lookup yields CDR1 DFQATT and CDR2 SNEGSKA (reference sequence). The CDR3 sequence is CSVGMGARHQETQYF. Here the CDR3 DNA reads TGCAGTGTGGGAATGGGGGCCAGGCACCAAGAGACCCAGTACTTC.

V gene TRBV12-3 or TRBV12-4 combines with J gene TRBJ1-2; D is possibly TRBD1 (5 bases). Trimming shortened V by 5 bases and J by 10 bases, and 14 bases separated the two germline ends. The CDR3 totals 12 residues. The CDR3 protein is CASSRRLGDYTF. Written as DNA, the CDR3 is TGTGCCAGCAGTCGCAGGCTGGGGGACTACACCTTC.

The table lists this clonotype with a few counts. The chain links TRBV20-1 to TRBJ2-3; D is unresolved. Germline assignment: CDR1 DFQATT and CDR2 SNEGSKA (reference sequence). This CDR3 contains 16 residues. Trimming removed 3 bases at V and 0 bases at J, with 16 bases between. In DNA form, the CDR3 reads TGCAGTGCTAGTCAACTTGGCGGAGCTAGCACAGATACGCAGTATTTT. It is translated as CSASQLGGASTDTQYF.

V usage is TRBV12-3 or TRBV12-4 and J usage is TRBJ1-4; 8 bases map to TRBD1. The CDR3 extends over 13 amino acids. The J segment lost 12 bases and the V segment lost 6 bases, leaving 9 bases of the junction unmatched. The DNA of the CDR3 is TGTGCCAGCAGGCTTCAGGGGGCGGGAGAACTGTTTTTT. This gives the protein CASRLQGAGELFF.

The V gene is TRBV5-6, the J gene TRBJ2-4; weak D call: TRBD2 (5 bases). There are 16 residues in the CDR3. V was cut by 4 bases and J by 0 bases, with 14 bases left in between. From germline, CDR1 is SGHDT and CDR2 YYEEEE. Here the CDR3 DNA reads TGTGCCAGCAGCGGACGGACTGATCTAGCCAAAAACATTCAGTACTTC. Residues: CASSGRTDLAKNIQYF.

This CDR3 reads CASSSPGQGIGSYTF. The DNA for the CDR3 is TGTGCCAGCAGCTCTCCGGGACAGGGGATCGGAAGCTACACCTTC. This chain joins TRBV7-6 and TRBJ1-2, with 10 bases fitting TRBD1. The CDR3 runs to 15 residues. The junction had 11 bases not matched to a gene; V was cut back by 4 bases and J by 9 bases. Germline CDR1 and CDR2: SGHVS and FNYEAQ.

The J gene is TRBJ2-1, the V gene TRBV7-2; D is undetermined. Trimming pared 4 bases from V and 2 bases from J, leaving 9 bases between. This CDR3 comprises 14 residues. From germline, CDR1 is SGHTA and CDR2 FQGNSA. CDR3 sequence (DNA): TGTGCCAGCAGCTCAGGCGACACCTACAATGAGCAGTTCTTC. Its translation is CASSSGDTYNEQFF. The full variable domain, completed using reference TRBV7-2 and TRBJ2-1, is GAGVSQSPSNKVTEKGKDVELRCDPISGHTALYWYRQSLGQGLEFLIYFQGNSAPDKSGLPSDRFSAERTGGSVSTLTIQRTQQEDSAVYLCASSSGDTYNEQFFGPGTRLTVL.

J is TRBJ2-1 and V is TRBV7-9, with D perhaps TRBD2 (5 bases). This CDR3 is 13 amino acids long. Trimming shortened V by 2 bases and J by 12 bases, and 14 bases separated the two germline ends. Germline V gene data show CDR1 as SEHNR and CDR2 as FQNEAQ (reference sequence). The CDR3 nucleotides read TGTGCCAGCAGCTTATTCGGGGTGAGAGGGCAGTTCTTC. Amino acids: CASSLFGVRGQFF.

This chain links TRBV13 with TRBJ2-7, with a tentative D call TRBD1 (6 bases). Trimming stripped 6 bases from V and 0 bases from J, with 15 bases between. Germline CDR1 and CDR2: PRHDT and FYEKMQ (reference sequence). This CDR3 spans 15 amino acids. The CDR3 sequence is CASSQGYRSSYEQYV. For the CDR3, the DNA is TGTGCCAGCAGTCAGGGGTATCGGAGCTCCTACGAGCAGTACGTC.

This clonotype was seen only a few times. This chain uses TRBV29-1 with TRBJ2-3, with D possibly called TRBD1 or TRBD2 (6 bases each). Trimming stripped 6 bases from V and 0 bases from J, with 10 bases between. The germline gives CDR1 SQVTM, CDR2 ANQGSEA. The CDR3 runs 13 residues. In DNA, the CDR3 is TGCAGCGTGGGGGGCGTTAGCACAGATACGCAGTATTTT. Protein: CSVGGVSTDTQYF.